The T cell receptor beta chain under discussion was sequenced for a study of T cell changes during pregnancy in multiple sclerosis. Using immunoSEQ multiplex PCR, the repertoire was profiled, and TCRdb retains in-frame clones only, with some absent. The sample holds approximately 60,000 clones; approximately 93% are singletons and the top ten take 2.5% to 3.5%. The sample consisted of CD8+ T cells from peripheral blood mononuclear cells, taken in the second trimester of pregnancy. The origin of this receptor is a female donor with multiple sclerosis, enrolled in a pregnancy study.

The CDR3 loop is CASSLAGYGQGASGQYF. The CDR3 DNA sequence: TGCGCCAGCAGCTTGGCCGGGTATGGACAGGGGGCTTCAGGGCAGTACTTC. J is TRBJ2-7 and V is TRBV5-1; 11 bases match TRBD1. This CDR3 spans 17 amino acids. J lost 9 bases, V lost 0 bases, and 14 bases had no gene match. Germline V gives CDR1 SGHRS, CDR2 YFSETQ.